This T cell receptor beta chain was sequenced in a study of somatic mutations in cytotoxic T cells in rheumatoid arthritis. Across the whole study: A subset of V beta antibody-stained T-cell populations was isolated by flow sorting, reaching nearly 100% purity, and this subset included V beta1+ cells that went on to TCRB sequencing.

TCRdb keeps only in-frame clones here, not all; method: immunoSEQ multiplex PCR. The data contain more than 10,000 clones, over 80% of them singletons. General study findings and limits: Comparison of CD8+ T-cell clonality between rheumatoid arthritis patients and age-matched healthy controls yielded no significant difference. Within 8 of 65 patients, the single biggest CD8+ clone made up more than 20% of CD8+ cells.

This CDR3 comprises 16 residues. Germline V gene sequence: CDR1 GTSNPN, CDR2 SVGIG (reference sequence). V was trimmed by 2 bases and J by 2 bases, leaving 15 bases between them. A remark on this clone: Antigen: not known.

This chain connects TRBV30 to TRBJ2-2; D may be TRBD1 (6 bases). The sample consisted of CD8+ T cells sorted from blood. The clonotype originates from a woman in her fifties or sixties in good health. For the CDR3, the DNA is TGTGCCTGGAGTTGGTCGGACAGAGACAACACCGGGGAGCTGTTTTTT. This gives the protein CAWSWSDRDNTGELFF.